This passage covers 30 T cell receptor beta chains from one sample sequenced in a study of human T cells and chemical hapten exposure. The study used a library that attached unique molecular identifiers to individual cDNA molecules. TCRdb reprocessed the reads with MiXCR, giving one entry per CDR3 protein. The sample contains around 120,000 distinct CDR3 sequences, about 8.9% of which appear only once. Unfractionated whole blood was the source from which total RNA was extracted. What was sequenced was whole blood. The origin of the receptors is a human donor in good health. Some clones in this sample may be carry-over from other donors' samples.

The chain recombines TRBV15 with TRBJ2-1; possibly TRBD2 for D (5 bases). Trimming stripped 1 base from V and 1 base from J, with 11 bases between. The CDR3 covers 16 residues. Germline CDR1 reads LNHNV; CDR2 reads YYDKDF (reference sequence). CDR3 in amino acids: CATSRGLARSYNEQFF. DNA of the CDR3: TGTGCCACCAGCAGAGGGCTAGCTCGGTCCTACAATGAGCAGTTCTTC. The full variable domain, rest sourced from reference TRBV15 and TRBJ2-1, is DAMVIQNPRYQVTQFGKPVTLSCSQTLNHNVMYWYQQKSSQAPKLLFHYYDKDFNNEADTPDNFQSRRPNTSFCFLDIRSPGLGDTAMYLCATSRGLARSYNEQFFGPGTRLTVL.

This rearrangement joins TRBV12-3 or TRBV12-4 to TRBJ2-1; 7 positions agree with TRBD2. J gave up 9 bases and V 5 bases, and 7 bases lay outside the gene matches. The CDR3 sequence is 13 residues long. This CDR3 is CASSGGWGGEQFF. The CDR3 DNA reads as TGTGCCAGCAGTGGAGGGTGGGGGGGTGAGCAGTTCTTC.

This clonotype was detected many times. This rearrangement joins TRBV7-2 to TRBJ1-1; a weak D match, TRBD1 (5 bases). The V gene lost 0 bases and the J gene lost 2 bases, with 16 bases spanning the gap. The CDR3 has 17 amino acids. The germline V gene has CDR1 SGHTA and CDR2 FQGNSA. CDR3 region: CASSLAFSGTDNTEAFF. In DNA, the CDR3 is TGTGCCAGCAGCTTAGCATTTTCCGGGACGGATAACACTGAAGCTTTCTTT.

At least ten counts were recorded for this clonotype. J is TRBJ1-5 and V is TRBV12-5, with 9 bases identical to TRBD1. The CDR3 length is 16 residues. Per the germline V gene, CDR1 is LGHNT and CDR2 is FRNRAP. The J segment lost 1 base and the V segment lost 5 bases, leaving 6 bases of the junction unmatched. For the CDR3, the DNA is TGTGCTAGTGGTACCTTACAGGGGGCAAGCAATCAGCCCCAGCATTTT. Its translation: CASGTLQGASNQPQHF.

At least ten counts were recorded for this clonotype. V usage is TRBV12-3 or TRBV12-4 and J usage is TRBJ2-2; a possible D gene is TRBD1 (6 bases). The V and J ends lost 9 bases and 2 bases respectively, with 10 bases between them. CDR3 length: 13 amino acids. Here the CDR3 DNA reads TGTGCCAGACCGGGACAAAACACCGGGGAGCTGTTTTTT. Its protein product is CARPGQNTGELFF.

The chain uses TRBV5-1 and TRBJ2-3, with 9 bases lining up with TRBD1. The germline gives CDR1 SGHRS, CDR2 YFSETQ. With V trimmed by 0 bases and J by 2 bases, 4 bases remained unmatched. There are 16 residues in the CDR3. The CDR3 spells CASSLAGQGPTDTQYF. DNA for the CDR3: TGCGCCAGCAGCTTGGCCGGACAGGGGCCCACAGATACGCAGTATTTT.

The chain links TRBV11-2 to TRBJ2-3; no firm D call. Germline lookup yields CDR1 SGHAT and CDR2 FQNNGV. The V end was cut by 5 bases, the J end by 0 bases, with 6 bases between. The CDR3 consists of 13 residues. The CDR3 loop reads CASSIPSTDTQYF. In nucleotides, the CDR3 is TGTGCCAGCAGCATCCCTAGCACAGATACGCAGTATTTT. Full variable domain (remainder filled in from reference TRBV11-2 and TRBJ2-3): EAGVAQSPRYKIIEKRQSVAFWCNPISGHATLYWYQQILGQGPKLLIQFQNNGVVDDSQLPKDRFSAERLKGVDSTLKIQPAKLEDSAVYLCASSIPSTDTQYFGPGTRLTVL.

At least ten counts were recorded for this clonotype. The chain joins TRBV20-1 to TRBJ1-6, with D unclear. Germline CDR1 reads DFQATT; CDR2 reads SNEGSKA (reference sequence). V was clipped by 3 bases and J by 0 bases, with 15 bases between them. CDR3 length: 17 amino acids. CDR3 DNA: TGCAGTGCTAGCCTTCTGGATACGGACTCCTATAATTCACCCCTCCACTTT. Translation: CSASLLDTDSYNSPLHF.

This clonotype has a count of ten or more. The germline gene is not matched at one end of the junction; a read error may be the cause. The gene calls are TRBV5-1 and TRBJ2-2; 8 bases are a match to TRBD2. Germline CDR1 reads SGHRS; CDR2 reads YFSETQ. This CDR3 is built from 14 residues. The CDR3 DNA reads TGCGCCAGCAGCTTGGAGCTAGCGGGTTCCGAGCAGTTTTTT. Its translation: CASSLELAGSEQFF.

This clonotype turned up a few times. The genes are TRBV6-5 and TRBJ2-4; weak D call: TRBD1 (5 bases). The CDR3 runs to 16 residues. Germline lookup yields CDR1 MNHEY and CDR2 SVGAGI. V was pared by 2 bases and J by 3 bases, with 14 bases between. The CDR3 region is CASSYRRGDDKNIQYF. Here the CDR3 DNA reads TGTGCCAGCAGTTACCGTAGGGGCGATGACAAAAACATTCAGTACTTC.

This chain joins TRBV7-9 and TRBJ1-3, with TRBD1 matching over 7 bases. CDR1 and CDR2 from the germline V gene are SEHNR and FQNEAQ (reference sequence). The J segment lost 4 bases and the V segment lost 5 bases, leaving 8 bases of the junction unmatched. The CDR3 loop spans 15 amino acids. The CDR3 DNA reads TGTGCCAGCAGCGCACACGGGACAGCAGGAAACACCATATATTTT. Translating gives CASSAHGTAGNTIYF. Filled out from reference TRBV7-9 and TRBJ1-3, the complete variable domain reads DTGVSQNPRHKITKRGQNVTFRCDPISEHNRLYWYRQTLGQGPEFLTYFQNEAQLEKSRLLSDRFSAERPKGSFSTLEIQRTEQGDSAMYLCASSAHGTAGNTIYFGEGSWLTVV.

In this sample, this clonotype turned up many times. CDR3 sequence reads: CAISQQGASYEQYF. The DNA of the CDR3 is TGTGCCATCAGCCAACAGGGGGCCAGCTACGAGCAGTACTTC. This sequence joins TRBV10-3 and TRBJ2-7, with 9 bases lining up with TRBD1. Trimming took 6 bases from V and 3 from J; bases not matched to a gene: 6. Per the germline V gene, CDR1 is ENHRY and CDR2 is SYGVKD. The CDR3 runs 14 residues.

This clonotype occurred many times. CDR3 sequence reads: CASSPGTPGQFYGYTF. The CDR3 DNA reads as TGTGCCAGCAGCCCGGGGACTCCTGGACAGTTCTATGGCTACACCTTC. V usage is TRBV6-1 and J usage is TRBJ1-2; tentatively, D is TRBD1 (6 bases). CDR3 length equals 16 residues. The germline gives CDR1 MNHNS, CDR2 SASEGT. Trimming shortened V by 6 bases and J by 4 bases, and 21 bases separated the two germline ends.

In its sample, this clonotype was seen a few times. V and J are TRBV9 and TRBJ2-2; the D gene is possibly TRBD1 (6 bases). Germline V gene sequence: CDR1 SGDLS, CDR2 YYNGEE. Deletions cut 2 bases from V and 0 bases from J, with 14 bases between. The CDR3 consists of 17 residues. The CDR3 reads CASSVRIQGPNTGELFF. DNA for the CDR3: TGTGCCAGCAGCGTGAGAATACAGGGACCGAACACCGGGGAGCTGTTTTTT.

This clonotype was observed a few times. V gene TRBV6-5 combines with J gene TRBJ1-2, with TRBD1 matching 7 bases. V dropped 6 bases and J dropped 3; count of bases not matched to a gene: 1. The CDR3 sequence is 12 residues long. Germline CDR1 MNHEY, CDR2 SVGAGI. This CDR3 reads CASRGTDYGYTF. In DNA, the CDR3 is TGTGCCAGCAGGGGGACAGACTATGGCTACACCTTC.

This clonotype came up many times. The chain uses TRBV27 and TRBJ1-5; a possible D gene is TRBD1 (5 bases). The CDR3 is 14 amino acids. The germline V gene encodes CDR1 MNHEY and CDR2 SMNVEV (reference sequence). Trimming cost V 6 bases and J 3 bases, with 12 bases left between them. CDR3 region: CASRLGGDNQPQHF. In DNA form, the CDR3 reads TGTGCCAGCAGGCTGGGGGGAGACAATCAGCCCCAGCATTTT.

There are a few counts of this clonotype. V is TRBV6-1 and J is TRBJ2-1; TRBD1 matches 11 bases. Germline CDR1 is MNHNS and CDR2 is SASEGT. With 4 bases clipped from V and 7 bases from J, the junction kept 3 bases outside the gene matches. The CDR3 extends over 14 amino acids. CDR3 residues: CASSVGQGANEQFF. CDR3 bases: TGTGCCAGCAGTGTAGGACAGGGGGCGAATGAGCAGTTCTTC.

A few counts support this clonotype. The J gene is TRBJ1-2, the V gene TRBV14, with 7 bases matching TRBD1. V gave up 1 base and J gave up 7 bases; unmatched junction bases: 6. Looked up from germline, CDR1 is SGHDN and CDR2 is FVKESK. The CDR3 extends over 14 amino acids. The CDR3 spells CASSQALTGFGYTF. The CDR3 nucleotides read TGTGCCAGCAGCCAAGCTCTGACAGGGTTTGGCTACACCTTC.

The chain combines TRBV6-6 with TRBJ1-3; 7 nucleotides line up with TRBD1. This CDR3 comprises 17 residues. V lost 4 bases, J lost 0 bases, and 9 bases stayed unmatched. Germline V gene lookup returns CDR1 MNHNY and CDR2 SVGAGI (reference sequence). Here the CDR3 DNA reads TGTGCCAGCAGTTCCGGGGCAGGGGGGATCTCTGGAAACACCATATATTTT. Its protein product is CASSSGAGGISGNTIYF.

This clonotype was seen only a few times. The chain has TRBV7-9 and TRBJ1-1; no clear D. Trimming cost V 2 bases and J 5 bases, with 12 bases left between them. From germline, CDR1 is SEHNR and CDR2 FQNEAQ (reference sequence). The CDR3 is made up of 14 amino acids. CDR3 amino acids: CASSLNSLRTEAFF. DNA of the CDR3: TGTGCCAGCAGCTTAAACAGTCTGAGAACTGAAGCTTTCTTT.

The rearrangement joins TRBV20-1 to TRBJ2-1, with D maybe TRBD2 (5 bases). The V end was cut by 8 bases, the J end by 9 bases, with 20 bases between. Germline V gives CDR1 DFQATT, CDR2 SNEGSKA (reference sequence). This CDR3 region has 13 residues. The CDR3: CSSYWGVSGEQFF. The CDR3 coding sequence is TGCAGTAGTTATTGGGGAGTTTCTGGTGAGCAGTTCTTC.

This clonotype was detected many times. The chain carries TRBV7-6 and TRBJ1-4; 8 bases map to TRBD1. This CDR3 spans 18 amino acids. J lost 7 bases, V lost 5 bases, and 18 bases had no gene match. In germline, CDR1 is SGHVS, CDR2 FNYEAQ. The CDR3 sequence is CASSPRNRGAPEGEKLFF. DNA of the CDR3: TGTGCCAGCAGCCCCCGTAACAGGGGGGCCCCGGAGGGTGAAAAACTGTTTTTT.

This clonotype was picked up many times. The genes are TRBV20-1 and TRBJ1-5; D gene ambiguous. The CDR3 sequence is 15 residues long. V lost 0 bases and J 3 bases, leaving 12 bases between the germline ends. Germline V gene sequence: CDR1 DFQATT, CDR2 SNEGSKA (reference sequence). The CDR3 nucleotides are TGCAGTGCTAGAGAAGGGTTCGGAAACAATCAGCCCCAGCATTTT. It encodes CSAREGFGNNQPQHF.

In this sample, this clonotype turned up many times. The rearrangement uses TRBV5-1 and TRBJ2-7; 8 bases align to TRBD1. V lost 6 bases, J lost 2 bases, and 7 bases stayed unmatched. The CDR3 covers 14 residues. Per germline, CDR1 SGHRS and CDR2 YFSETQ. In DNA, the CDR3 is TGCGCCAGCACTATAGGACAGGGCACCTACGAGCAGTACTTC. Translated: CASTIGQGTYEQYF.

This clonotype showed up just a few times. As DNA, the CDR3 is TGTGCCAGTACCCCCCCAGAAGCCAGAGCTTTCTTT. It yields the protein CASTPPEARAFF. The chain recombines TRBV19 with TRBJ1-1, with D hard to call. The CDR3 has 12 amino acids. In germline, CDR1 is LNHDA, CDR2 SQIVND (reference sequence). V was shortened by 7 bases and J by 10 bases, with 16 bases between the two germline ends.

The chain has TRBV27 and TRBJ2-5, with 10 positions matching TRBD1. J gave up 4 bases and V 2 bases, and 4 bases lay outside the gene matches. There are 15 residues in the CDR3. CDR1 and CDR2 (germline): MNHEY, SMNVEV (reference sequence). The CDR3 region has the DNA TGTGCCAGCAGTTTAACCGGGACAGGGGCAGAGACCCAGTACTTC. It is translated as CASSLTGTGAETQYF.

This clonotype was counted at least ten times. The chain combines TRBV11-2 with TRBJ2-3; 9 nucleotides match TRBD2. In germline, CDR1 is SGHAT, CDR2 FQNNGV. Trimming cost V 6 bases and J 5 bases; bases outside gene matches: 6. The CDR3 extends over 14 amino acids. The CDR3 nucleotides read TGTGCCAGCAGGTCTAGCGGGACCGTAGATACGCAGTATTTT. This encodes CASRSSGTVDTQYF.

In the case of this clonotype: Sequence at one end of the junction differs from germline and may be a read error. The V and J genes are TRBV5-1 and TRBJ1-2; weak D call: TRBD1 (6 bases). Germline V gene sequence: CDR1 SGHRS, CDR2 YFSETQ. The CDR3 length is 14 residues. The CDR3 is CTSGNSTGNYGYTF. The CDR3 DNA follows: TGCACCAGCGGTAATTCAACAGGGAACTATGGCTACACCTTC. The whole variable domain, filled in from reference TRBV5-1 and TRBJ1-2, reads KAGVTQTPRYLIKTRGQQVTLSCSPISGHRSVSWYQQTPGQGLQFLFEYFSETQRNKGNFPGRFSGRQFSNSRSEMNVSTLELGDSALYLCTSGNSTGNYGYTFGSGTRLTVV.

This clonotype was seen repeatedly, ten times or more. V is TRBV7-9 and J is TRBJ1-1; D possibly corresponds to TRBD1 (6 bases). With 0 bases removed from V and 6 bases from J, the gap between germline ends came to 14 bases. The V gene's germline CDR1 is SEHNR and CDR2 FQNEAQ (reference sequence). CDR3 length: 15 residues. DNA for the CDR3: TGTGCCAGCAGCTTAGCTGGGGGCGTCGGCCCTGAAGCTTTCTTT. It codes for CASSLAGGVGPEAFF.

This clonotype was detected a few times. The chain links TRBV5-4 to TRBJ2-6, with D perhaps TRBD1 or TRBD2 (6 bases each). The CDR3 spans 17 residues. Trimming took off 9 bases at V and 4 bases at J, with 23 bases between the two ends. CDR1 and CDR2 (germline): SGHNT, YYREEE (reference sequence). The CDR3 region is CAIHRRVGGRGANVLTF. The CDR3, as DNA: TGTGCCATTCATCGCCGCGTAGGGGGGCGAGGGGCCAACGTCCTGACTTTC.